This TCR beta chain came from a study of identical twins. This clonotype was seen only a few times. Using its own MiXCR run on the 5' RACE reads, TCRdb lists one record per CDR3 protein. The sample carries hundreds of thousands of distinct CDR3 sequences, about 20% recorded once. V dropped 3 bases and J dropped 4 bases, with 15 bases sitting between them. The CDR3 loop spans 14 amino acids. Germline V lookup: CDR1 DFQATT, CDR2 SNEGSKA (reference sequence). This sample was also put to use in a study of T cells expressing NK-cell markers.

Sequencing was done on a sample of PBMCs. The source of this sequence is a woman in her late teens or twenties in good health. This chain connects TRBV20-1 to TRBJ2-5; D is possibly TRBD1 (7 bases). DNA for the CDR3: TGCAGTGCTAGTTTACCAGGGGGAGGAGAGACCCAGTACTTC. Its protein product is CSASLPGGGETQYF.